This passage covers 13 T cell receptor beta chains from one sample sequenced in a study of blood T cell repertoires in COVID-19. Repertoires were generated with immunoSEQ multiplex PCR, while TCRdb's copy carries only in-frame clones and drops some. This sample has fewer than 400,000 clones, with 80% to 90% found just once. Sequencing was performed on PBMCs or T cells enriched from blood (not recorded which). The receptors derive from a man under 40 who had recovered from COVID-19.

The CDR3: CASSGVILGTIGDGYTF. The DNA for the CDR3 is TGTGCCAGCAGTGGAGTTATCTTGGGGACTATTGGGGATGGCTACACCTTC. The chain uses TRBV6-1 and TRBJ1-2, with D possibly TRBD1 on 5 matching bases. CDR3 length: 17 residues. The germline CDR1 and CDR2 sequences are MNHNS and SASEGT. V shed 4 bases and J shed 6 bases, with 24 bases lying between them.

V and J are TRBV5-4 and TRBJ2-3; 15 nucleotides align to TRBD2. This CDR3 has 15 amino acids. Trimming at V came to 3 bases and at J to 8 bases, leaving 4 bases not matched to a gene. CDR1 and CDR2 from the germline V gene are SGHNT and YYREEE (reference sequence). CDR3 protein: CASSSRTSGGGTQYF. The CDR3, as DNA: TGTGCCAGCAGCTCCCGGACTAGCGGGGGGGGTACGCAGTATTTT.

This clone was detected only a few times. J is TRBJ2-1 and V is TRBV10-3, with 9 bases identical to TRBD2. The germline V gene has CDR1 ENHRY and CDR2 SYGVKD. The CDR3 is 15 amino acids. Trimming at V came to 4 bases and at J to 6 bases, leaving 7 bases not matched to a gene. As DNA, the CDR3 is TGTGCCATCAGTGTGACAGCGGGGGGTGCCAATGAGCAGTTCTTC. This gives the protein CAISVTAGGANEQFF.

This chain links TRBV24-1 with TRBJ2-5; D uncertain. There are 14 residues in the CDR3. The germline V gene has CDR1 KGHDR and CDR2 SFDVKD. V was trimmed by 4 bases and J by 0 bases, leaving 8 bases between them. CDR3: CATSESGYQETQYF. CDR3 DNA sequence: TGTGCCACCAGTGAATCGGGTTACCAAGAGACCCAGTACTTC.

The CDR3 spells CASRATGSLHF. The CDR3 DNA follows: TGTGCCAGCAGGGCGACAGGGTCCCTCCACTTT. The gene calls are TRBV2 and TRBJ1-6; 7 nucleotides agree with TRBD1. Germline V gene data show CDR1 as SNHLY and CDR2 as FYNNEI. V shed 6 bases, J shed 14 bases, and the junction held 4 bases outside the gene matches. This CDR3 spans 11 amino acids.

In this sample, this clone turned up a few times. This sequence joins TRBV2 and TRBJ1-1, with D possibly being TRBD1 (5 bases). Deletions cut 11 bases from V and 5 bases from J, with 18 bases between. The CDR3 extends over 13 amino acids. CDR1 and CDR2 (germline): SNHLY, FYNNEI. The CDR3 loop is CAGSGQSRTEAFF. The CDR3 region has the DNA TGTGCCGGATCCGGACAAAGCAGGACTGAAGCTTTCTTT.

The CDR3 nucleotides read TGTGCCAGCAGTTTACGGGGTCTAAATACGCAGTATTTT. Encoded protein: CASSLRGLNTQYF. V is TRBV12-3 or TRBV12-4 and J is TRBJ2-3; D might be TRBD2 (5 bases). V was cut by 2 bases and J by 7 bases, with 10 bases left in between. The CDR3 spans 13 residues.

The chain combines TRBV2 with TRBJ2-2, with 8 bases lining up with TRBD2. CDR3 size: 16 residues. Germline CDR1 reads SNHLY; CDR2 reads FYNNEI. V lost 1 base, J lost 6 bases, and 7 bases stayed unmatched. CDR3 residues: CASSEGMRRGAGELFF. Written as DNA, the CDR3 is TGTGCCAGCAGTGAAGGCATGAGGCGGGGGGCCGGGGAGCTGTTTTTT. Based on the CDR3 plus reference TRBV2 and TRBJ2-2, the full variable domain is EPEVTQTPSHQVTQMGQEVILRCVPISNHLYFYWYRQILGQKVEFLVSFYNNEISEKSEIFDDQFSVERPDGSNFTLKIRSTKLEDSAMYFCASSEGMRRGAGELFFGEGSRLTVL.

V usage is TRBV7-9 and J usage is TRBJ2-7; a weak D match, TRBD1 (6 bases). The CDR3 contains 14 residues. The germline V gene has CDR1 SEHNR and CDR2 FQNEAQ (reference sequence). V lost 3 bases, J lost 5 bases, and 14 bases lay in between. CDR3 coding DNA: TGTGCCAGCAGCTTTCTCGCAGGGGACAACGAGCAGTACTTC. This sequence encodes CASSFLAGDNEQYF.

The rearrangement uses TRBV24-1 and TRBJ2-2; 7 nucleotides align to TRBD2. J gave up 3 bases and V 0 bases, and 9 bases lay outside the gene matches. Germline V gives CDR1 KGHDR, CDR2 SFDVKD. The CDR3 has 18 amino acids. CDR3 bases: TGTGCCACCAGTGATTTGTCAGCGGGGACGGCATACACCGGGGAGCTGTTTTTT. Translated, it gives CATSDLSAGTAYTGELFF.

The V call is TRBV7-8, the J call TRBJ1-5; 7 bases are a match to TRBD1. This CDR3 spans 16 amino acids. Trimming at V came to 2 bases and at J to 0 bases, leaving 4 bases not matched to a gene. Germline assignment: CDR1 SGHVS and CDR2 FQNEAQ. The CDR3 nucleotides read TGTGCCAGCAGCTTACAGGGGGTCGATAGCAATCAGCCCCAGCATTTT. Amino acid sequence: CASSLQGVDSNQPQHF.

About this clone: Other DNA sequences in this sample translate to the same CDR3. The V and J genes are TRBV11-3 and TRBJ1-1; D gene ambiguous. V lost 1 base and J 1 base, leaving 4 bases between the germline ends. CDR1 and CDR2 (germline): SGHNT, YENEEA. The CDR3 loop spans 13 amino acids. The CDR3 DNA reads as TGTGCCAGCAGCTTAGCAGAGAACACTGAAGCTTTCTTT. Translation: CASSLAENTEAFF. Combining the CDR3 with reference TRBV11-3 and TRBJ1-1 gives the whole variable domain EAGVVQSPRYKIIEKKQPVAFWCNPISGHNTLYWYLQNLGQGPELLIRYENEEAVDDSQLPKDRFSAERLKGVDSTLKIQPAELGDSAVYLCASSLAENTEAFFGQGTRLTVV.

The CDR3 DNA is TGTGCCAGCAGCTTAGTAGCGGGGGGGCCTGCTGAGCAGTTCTTC. Translated, it gives CASSLVAGGPAEQFF. The rearrangement uses TRBV7-6 and TRBJ2-1; 11 bases match TRBD2. CDR3 length: 15 amino acids. V lost 1 base and J lost 9; bases outside the gene matches: 5. Per germline, CDR1 SGHVS and CDR2 FNYEAQ.